This T cell receptor beta chain stems from a study of technical replicates of blood from a few donors. The CDR3 spans 16 residues. V dropped 10 bases and J dropped 1; count of bases not matched to a gene: 6. The germline V gene has CDR1 LNHDA and CDR2 SQIVND (reference sequence). Data came from immunoSEQ multiplex PCR; TCRdb stores just in-frame clones and leaves some out. This sample carries more than 75,000 clones, 90% to 96% of them seen once, and the ten largest clones take around 0.4%. This clonotype originated in a human donor in good health. The rearrangement links TRBV19 to TRBJ2-4; 14 nucleotides agree with TRBD2. The sequenced sample consisted of T cells isolated from PBMCs. The CDR3, as DNA: TGTGCCACAAGGGGACTAGCGGGAGTGGCCAAAAACATTCAGTACTTC. Encoded protein: CATRGLAGVAKNIQYF.